Listed below are T cell receptor beta chains from one sample, sequenced in a study of cytomegalovirus exposure and HLA in healthy donors. Some clones are missing from TCRdb's copy, which holds only in-frame ones; the method was immunoSEQ multiplex PCR. This sample contains approximately 190,000 clones. Sequenced: PBMCs. The receptors originated from a man under 40 in good health and CMV-seronegative. Both conserved end residues are part of each CDR3. A D gene is named only where the DNA matches it firmly.

TGTGCCAGCAGTGAAGCGCTTCACAGGGGGCTGGGTGGGCAGTTCTTC,CASSEALHRGLGGQFF,TRBD1,TRBV6-1,TRBJ2-1
TGTGCCAGCAGCGTCGCCGCGGGAAGTATCTATGAGCAGTTCTTC,CASSVAAGSIYEQFF,.,TRBV9,TRBJ2-1
TGTGCCAGTAGTCGAGGAGCCGCTGACTATGGCTACACCTTC,CASSRGAADYGYTF,.,TRBV19,TRBJ1-2
TGTGCCAGCAGTTATTCCCTCGACACTGAAGCTTTCTTT,CASSYSLDTEAFF,.,TRBV6-5,TRBJ1-1
TGTGCCAGCAGCTTCCCCCGGTCCACTGGAAACACCATATATTTT,CASSFPRSTGNTIYF,.,TRBV7-9,TRBJ1-3
TGTGCCAGCAGCTTGAGGCGGAAAAACACTGAAGCTTTCTTT,CASSLRRKNTEAFF,.,TRBV5-8,TRBJ1-1
TGTGCCAGCTCACCGCCGGGGACAGGGGTGGGCGAGCAGTACTTC,CASSPPGTGVGEQYF,TRBD1,TRBV18,TRBJ2-7
TGTGCCAGCAGAACTAGCGGGGGAAGCTCCTACAATGAGCAGTTCTTC,CASRTSGGSSYNEQFF,TRBD2,TRBV7-9,TRBJ2-1
TGTGCCTCCAAACTGGGACTAGCGGGAGGAGATACGCAGTATTTT,CASKLGLAGGDTQYF,TRBD2,TRBV2,TRBJ2-3
TGTGCCATCAGTGAGGGTAACATCCGCGAGCAGTACTTC,CAISEGNIREQYF,.,TRBV10-3,TRBJ2-7
TGTGCCTGGAGCACAGAGGGAGTTCAGCCCCAGCATTTT,CAWSTEGVQPQHF,.,TRBV30,TRBJ1-5
TGTGCCAGCAGTTTATTTGCGGCGGGGGAGACCCAGTACTTC,CASSLFAAGETQYF,.,TRBV27,TRBJ2-5
TGTGCCAGCAGCCCCCCTAGGATAGCCCCCACCGGGGAGCTGTTTTTT,CASSPPRIAPTGELFF,.,TRBV7-2,TRBJ2-2
TGCGCCAGCAGCCAGGTGGGCAATCAGCCCCAGCATTTT,CASSQVGNQPQHF,.,TRBV5-1,TRBJ1-5
TGTGCCATCAGTGATACTCGGGACGAGCAGTACTTC,CAISDTRDEQYF,.,TRBV10-3,TRBJ2-7
TGTGCCAGCTCGACCGGACAGAGAACTAATGAAAAACTGTTTTTT,CASSTGQRTNEKLFF,.,TRBV19,TRBJ1-4
TGTGCCTGGAGGTTTCAGCCGGGACAGGGATTTTATAATTCACCCCTCCACTTT,CAWRFQPGQGFYNSPLHF,TRBD1,TRBV30,TRBJ1-6
TGTGCCAGCAGTGAATATGGCCCTGGGGGCATCGGTGGAAACACCATATATTTT,CASSEYGPGGIGGNTIYF,.,TRBV6-1,TRBJ1-3
TGTGCCAGCAGTTTTGGGGGGACCTACGAGCAGTACTTC,CASSFGGTYEQYF,.,TRBV6-5,TRBJ2-7
TGTGCCAGCAGTTCCGCCGGGACAGGGGGCATCGTTTGGTATTCACCCCTCCACTTT,CASSSAGTGGIVWYSPLHF,TRBD1,TRBV27,TRBJ1-6
TGTGCCAGCAGCCCGCCCCACGGGGGGACGCAGTATTTT,CASSPPHGGTQYF,TRBD2,TRBV7-2,TRBJ2-3
TGTGCCAGCAGCGTAGGTAACTTGGGGGGGACAGATACGCAGTATTTT,CASSVGNLGGTDTQYF,TRBD2,TRBV9,TRBJ2-3
TGTGCCTGGAGTGTGGTACAGACGGCAGGGTCACCCCTCCACTTT,CAWSVVQTAGSPLHF,.,TRBV30,TRBJ1-6
TGTGCCAGCAGCCTGGGACAGGCTGCCGGGGAGCTGTTTTTT,CASSLGQAAGELFF,TRBD1,TRBV7-7,TRBJ2-2
TGCGCCAGCGGCCAAGATCCGGGGGGTAATGAGCAGTTCTTC,CASGQDPGGNEQFF,TRBD2,TRBV4-1,TRBJ2-1
TGCGCCAGCAGCTTGGTTAGGACAGGGGCAAATAATTCACCCCTCCACTTT,CASSLVRTGANNSPLHF,TRBD1,TRBV5-1,TRBJ1-6